The clone carrying this T cell receptor (beta chain) was detected many times. The antigen remains unidentified. The sample comes from a study of blood T cells in healthy people across ages. Findings and limits, study-wide: It was found that TCR beta diversity correlated strongly with the percentage of naive T cells. It was the long-lived donors that had more naive CD4+ cells and higher diversity than aged donors.

A J-beta primer mix and a sample-barcoded 5' primer were used in a second PCR of about 7 to 11 cycles. From the 5' RACE reads, TCRdb called clonotypes with MiXCR, one entry per CDR3 protein. The table shows more than 800,000 distinct CDR3 sequences, with more than 25% occurring only once. Per the germline V gene, CDR1 is MNHNY and CDR2 is SVGAGI (reference sequence). The CDR3 runs 12 residues. V lost 4 bases, J lost 5 bases, and 6 bases lay in between. The material sequenced was blood. V is TRBV6-6 and J is TRBJ1-5; D unclear. The TCR was taken from a woman older than 75 in good health. The CDR3 nucleotides read TGTGCCAGCAGTTCAGCCGATCAGCCCCAGCATTTT. Its translation is CASSSADQPQHF.